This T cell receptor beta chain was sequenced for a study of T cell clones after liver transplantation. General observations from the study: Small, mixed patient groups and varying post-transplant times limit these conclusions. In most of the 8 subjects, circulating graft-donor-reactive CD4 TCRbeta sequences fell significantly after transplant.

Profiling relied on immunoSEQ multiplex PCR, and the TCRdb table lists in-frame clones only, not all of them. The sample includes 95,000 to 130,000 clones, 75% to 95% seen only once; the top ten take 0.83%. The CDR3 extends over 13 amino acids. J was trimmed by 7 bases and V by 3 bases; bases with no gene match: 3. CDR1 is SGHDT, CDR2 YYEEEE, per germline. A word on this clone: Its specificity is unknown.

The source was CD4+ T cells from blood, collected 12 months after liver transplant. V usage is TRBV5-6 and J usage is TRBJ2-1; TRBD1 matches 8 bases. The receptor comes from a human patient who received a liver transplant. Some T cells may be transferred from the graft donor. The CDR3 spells CASSSTGVNEQFF. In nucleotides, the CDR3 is TGTGCCAGCAGCTCGACAGGGGTGAATGAGCAGTTCTTC.